The 9 T cell receptor beta chains given below trace back to one sample, sequenced in a study of lung T cells in sarcoidosis with Löfgren's syndrome (TCRdb year 2017). TCRdb records Illumina MiSeq as the sequencer. TCRdb handled the public reads itself, with Q25 trimming in fastp and clone calling in MiXCR, and kept productive beta chains. Rows matching on CDR3 protein sequence are summarized as one entry with the most common DNA and genes. For this sample the table gives tens of thousands of distinct CDR3 sequences, of which 21% were detected only once. Around 2.3% of the sample rests with the top ten. The sample comprised CD4+ T cells from PBMCs. The origin of the receptors is a human donor with sarcoidosis (Löfgren's syndrome or another form), or a control subject (not recorded which).

This clonotype was picked up many times. The chain links TRBV15 to TRBJ2-7; D is unclear. Germline CDR1 is LNHNV and CDR2 is YYDKDF (reference sequence). The CDR3 has 12 residues. The V and J ends lost 0 bases and 5 bases respectively, with 5 bases between them. DNA for the CDR3: TGTGCCACCAGCAGAGAAAACCACGAGCAGTACGTC. Translating it yields CATSRENHEQYV.

The rearrangement joins TRBV30 to TRBJ1-1; the D is unclear. Trimming removed 1 base at V and 6 bases at J, with 12 bases between. Germline V CDR1 and CDR2: GTSNPN, SVGIG (reference sequence). The CDR3 length is 13 residues. CDR3 nucleotides: TGTGCCTGGAGTGACTTAACGTGGGCTGAAGCTTTCTTT. Amino acids: CAWSDLTWAEAFF.

This clonotype turned up a few times. The chain has TRBV11-2 and TRBJ2-3, with 9 bases aligning to TRBD2. Per the germline V gene, CDR1 is SGHAT and CDR2 is FQNNGV. With 11 bases clipped from V and 1 base from J, the junction kept 10 bases outside the gene matches. The CDR3 runs to 15 residues. Written as DNA, the CDR3 is TGTGCCTGTAGCGTGAGCGGGGGGCGCACAGATACGCAGTATTTT. It is translated as CACSVSGGRTDTQYF. The full variable domain, completed using reference TRBV11-2 and TRBJ2-3, is EAGVAQSPRYKIIEKRQSVAFWCNPISGHATLYWYQQILGQGPKLLIQFQNNGVVDDSQLPKDRFSAERLKGVDSTLKIQPAKLEDSAVYLCACSVSGGRTDTQYFGPGTRLTVL.

This clonotype was counted only a few times. The chain couples TRBV5-5 to TRBJ2-6; D remains unclear. The V end lost 1 base, the J end lost 4 bases, and 9 bases lay between the germline ends. This CDR3 spans 15 amino acids. Germline V gives CDR1 SGHKS, CDR2 YYEKEE (reference sequence). CDR3 nucleotide sequence: TGTGCCAGCAGCTTGAGGGAAACGGGGGCCAACGTCCTGACTTTC. Translation: CASSLRETGANVLTF.

About this clonotype: A much larger clonotype is one base distant, so this may be a read error. Here the CDR3 omits its conserved ending phenylalanine or tryptophan, so a read error is the likely source. The J gene is TRBJ1-1, the V gene TRBV28; maybe TRBD1 (5 bases). Trimming took off 2 bases at V and 4 bases at J, with 20 bases between the two ends. Germline CDR1 is MDHEN and CDR2 is SYDVKM. This CDR3 has 17 amino acids. CDR3 DNA sequence: TGTGCCAGCAGTTTAATCCCAGGGTTTGACGTAGGCACTGAAGCTTTCCTT. This translates into CASSLIPGFDVGTEAFL.

This clonotype was counted many times. The chain is built from TRBV7-2 and TRBJ2-5; no reliable D call. Germline V gene lookup returns CDR1 SGHTA and CDR2 FQGNSA. The length of the CDR3 is 15 residues. With 0 bases removed from V and 5 bases from J, the gap between germline ends came to 13 bases. CDR3 residues: CASSLAVATPETQYF. The CDR3 nucleotides are TGTGCCAGCAGCTTAGCGGTTGCTACGCCGGAGACCCAGTACTTC.

This clonotype was seen repeatedly, ten times or more. The V and J genes are TRBV6-1 and TRBJ2-5; the D gene is possibly TRBD1 (7 bases). V shed 5 bases and J shed 7 bases, with 26 bases lying between them. CDR3 length: 17 residues. Germline CDR1 is MNHNS and CDR2 is SASEGT. CDR3: CASSSRTGRDSPVTQYF. The CDR3 DNA reads as TGTGCCAGCAGTTCAAGGACAGGCCGGGACTCTCCTGTGACCCAGTACTTC.

This clonotype appeared a few times. This chain links TRBV12-5 with TRBJ1-5, with 9 bases aligning to TRBD1. J was trimmed by 3 bases and V by 1 base; bases with no gene match: 1. CDR1 is LGHNT and CDR2 is FRNRAP in the germline V gene. The length of the CDR3 is 15 residues. The CDR3 region is CASGLGTGDNQPQHF. The CDR3 bases are TGTGCTAGTGGTTTGGGGACAGGGGACAATCAGCCCCAGCATTTT.

For the CDR3, the DNA is TGCAGCGTTGGGAGACAGGGAGGACCTAATGAAAAACTGTTTTTT. Translation: CSVGRQGGPNEKLFF. The chain uses TRBV29-1 and TRBJ1-4; 7 bases fit TRBD1. The CDR3 is 15 residues long. V lost 4 bases and J lost 3; bases outside the gene matches: 8. Germline CDR1 reads SQVTM; CDR2 reads ANQGSEA.